The next 19 T cell receptor beta chains were all read from a single sample in a study of blood T cells in healthy people across ages. With a J-beta primer mix and a sample-barcoded 5' primer, a second PCR ran about 7 to 12 cycles. TCRdb re-derived calls from the 5' RACE reads in MiXCR, one entry per CDR3 protein. This table has 550,000 to 800,000 distinct CDR3 sequences, approximately 29% appearing once. Input material: blood. The receptors stem from an elderly woman in good health.

This clonotype was detected a few times. The rearrangement uses TRBV7-2 and TRBJ2-3; 9 bases are a match to TRBD2. Trimming at V came to 5 bases and at J to 5 bases, leaving 11 bases not matched to a gene. The CDR3 sequence is 16 residues long. Germline loops: CDR1 SGHTA, CDR2 FQGNSA. The CDR3 loop is CASSPLLRGGVDTQYF. CDR3 DNA: TGTGCCAGCAGCCCTCTTTTGCGGGGGGGCGTAGATACGCAGTATTTT.

This clonotype was observed many times. The rearrangement links TRBV2 to TRBJ2-1, with 8 bases lining up with TRBD2. The V segment lost 6 bases and the J segment 8 bases; nucleotides outside the gene matches: 6. Germline CDR1 reads SNHLY; CDR2 reads FYNNEI. The CDR3 has 13 residues. CDR3 DNA: TGTGCCAGCAGGGGACTAGGTTACGATGAGCAGTTCTTC. Its protein product is CASRGLGYDEQFF.

This clonotype came up many times. V gene TRBV11-2 combines with J gene TRBJ2-1; 10 positions agree with TRBD2. Per germline, CDR1 SGHAT and CDR2 FQNNGV. The CDR3 has 19 residues. V lost 5 bases and J lost 0; bases outside the gene matches: 13. CDR3 sequence (DNA): TGTGCCAGCAGCCTCCTTGGGCTAGCGGGGGTAGGCTCCTACAATGAGCAGTTCTTC. Translating gives CASSLLGLAGVGSYNEQFF.

This clonotype was counted many times. The chain carries TRBV7-2 and TRBJ2-2; D possibly corresponds to TRBD1 (5 bases). The CDR3 contains 13 residues. V shed 2 bases and J shed 7 bases, with 8 bases lying between them. Looked up from germline, CDR1 is SGHTA and CDR2 is FQGNSA. In nucleotides, the CDR3 is TGTGCCAGCAGCTTAAGGGGTATCGGGGAGCTGTTTTTT. Amino acid sequence: CASSLRGIGELFF. Full variable domain (outside the CDR3, taken from reference TRBV7-2 and TRBJ2-2): GAGVSQSPSNKVTEKGKDVELRCDPISGHTALYWYRQSLGQGLEFLIYFQGNSAPDKSGLPSDRFSAERTGGSVSTLTIQRTQQEDSAVYLCASSLRGIGELFFGEGSRLTVL.

This clonotype was seen ten or more times. This chain uses TRBV7-6 with TRBJ2-3; D call uncertain. Germline-derived CDR1 and CDR2 are SGHVS and FNYEAQ. The germline V and J ends were trimmed by 4 bases and 0 bases, with 5 bases remaining between them. The CDR3 is 13 amino acids. The chain's CDR3 is CASSSLSTDTQYF. The CDR3 DNA sequence: TGTGCCAGCAGCTCCCTAAGCACAGATACGCAGTATTTT.

This clonotype has at least ten counts. CDR3 DNA sequence: TGTGCCAGCAGCCGCGCAAGGGGGGCCTACAATGAGCAGTTCTTC. Amino acids: CASSRARGAYNEQFF. The chain recombines TRBV14 with TRBJ2-1; the D call may be TRBD1 or TRBD2 (6 bases each). This CDR3 has 15 residues. V was trimmed by 4 bases and J by 2 bases, leaving 12 bases between them. The germline V gene encodes CDR1 SGHDN and CDR2 FVKESK.

This clonotype showed up just a few times. This chain uses TRBV5-1 with TRBJ1-1; 7 nucleotides align to TRBD1. V shed 0 bases and J 1 base; nucleotides not matched to a gene: 6. The CDR3 is made up of 16 amino acids. From germline, CDR1 is SGHRS and CDR2 YFSETQ. This CDR3 is CASSLEGGGWNTEAFF. CDR3 DNA sequence: TGCGCCAGCAGCTTGGAAGGGGGCGGGTGGAACACTGAAGCTTTCTTT.

This clonotype was recorded many times. The rearrangement joins TRBV6-5 to TRBJ2-4; TRBD2 matches at 7 bases. Germline CDR1 is MNHEY and CDR2 is SVGAGI. The CDR3 covers 17 residues. V lost 0 bases to trimming and J lost 0 bases; unmatched junction nucleotides: 5. The CDR3 spells CASSYSSGGLAKNIQYF. The DNA of the CDR3 is TGTGCCAGCAGTTACTCCTCGGGGGGACTAGCCAAAAACATTCAGTACTTC.

The chain carries TRBV30 and TRBJ1-6; D might be TRBD1 (5 bases). In germline, CDR1 is GTSNPN, CDR2 SVGIG (reference sequence). Trimming took off 1 base at V and 10 bases at J, with 17 bases between the two ends. This CDR3 comprises 15 residues. CDR3 nucleotide sequence: TGTGCCTGGAGTGCGAGGGGCGAAGGAGGATCACCCCTCCACTTT. It codes for CAWSARGEGGSPLHF.

About this clonotype: A junction boundary mismatches the germline segment, possibly from a read error. The V call is TRBV29-1, the J call TRBJ2-3; a weak D match, TRBD2 (6 bases). Per germline, CDR1 SQVTM and CDR2 ANQGSEA. There are 14 residues in the CDR3. CDR3: CSARRGISIDTQYF. For the CDR3, the DNA is TGCAGCGCTCGACGGGGGATTAGCATAGATACGCAGTATTTT.

This clonotype was seen a few times. The chain employs TRBV5-1 and TRBJ2-7, with TRBD1 matching 9 bases. Germline V gene lookup returns CDR1 SGHRS and CDR2 YFSETQ. This CDR3 has 15 amino acids. Unmatched junction bases numbered 8, after V lost 4 bases and J lost 3 bases. CDR3 in DNA: TGCGCCAGCAGCCACGGTTTGACAGGGGGCTACGAGCAGTACTTC. Translating gives CASSHGLTGGYEQYF. Combining the CDR3 with reference TRBV5-1 and TRBJ2-7 gives the whole variable domain KAGVTQTPRYLIKTRGQQVTLSCSPISGHRSVSWYQQTPGQGLQFLFEYFSETQRNKGNFPGRFSGRQFSNSRSEMNVSTLELGDSALYLCASSHGLTGGYEQYFGPGTRLTVT.

This clonotype was recorded many times. The CDR3 DNA sequence: TGTGCCAGCAGCTTAAACAGGGCGGGGAACAATGAGCAGTTCTTC. Its translation is CASSLNRAGNNEQFF. The chain employs TRBV7-3 and TRBJ2-1; TRBD1 or TRBD2 may be the D gene (6 bases each). From germline, CDR1 is SGHTA and CDR2 FQGTGA. The CDR3 is made up of 15 amino acids. The germline V and J ends were trimmed by 1 base and 5 bases, with 12 bases remaining between them.

The chain employs TRBV7-8 and TRBJ2-7, with D uncertain. The CDR3 loop spans 14 amino acids. Looked up from germline, CDR1 is SGHVS and CDR2 is FQNEAQ. Deletions cut 1 base from V and 9 bases from J, with 16 bases between. The chain's CDR3 is CASSLEDPLVGQYF. The CDR3 DNA follows: TGTGCCAGCAGCTTAGAGGACCCGTTAGTCGGGCAGTACTTC.

As for this clonotype: An end of the junction differs from the germline gene, which may be a read error. This chain links TRBV7-3 with TRBJ2-5; D is perhaps TRBD2 (6 bases). CDR3 length equals 15 residues. Germline loops: CDR1 SGHTA, CDR2 FQGTGA. The DNA of the CDR3 is TGCGCCAGCAGCCGGGAATTGGGCGGGGCAGAGACCCAGTACTTC. This codes for CASSRELGGAETQYF.

This clonotype has only a few counts. Mismatch with germline at one junction end may stem from a read error. This chain joins TRBV4-1 and TRBJ1-5, with D unclear. Germline V CDR1 and CDR2: MGHRA, YSYEKL. There are 13 residues in the CDR3. The DNA for the CDR3 is TGCGCCGGCAGCCGAGGACTTCTCCAGCCCCAGCATTTT. This sequence encodes CAGSRGLLQPQHF.

This clonotype was seen repeatedly, ten times or more. J is TRBJ2-7 and V is TRBV20-1, with D perhaps TRBD1 (8 bases). This CDR3 comprises 18 residues. Germline CDR1 is DFQATT and CDR2 is SNEGSKA (reference sequence). Trimming took 6 bases from V and 3 from J, leaving 30 bases between them. CDR3 protein: CSAGGWGQASPGGYEQYF. The CDR3 nucleotides are TGCAGTGCCGGGGGGTGGGGACAGGCATCCCCTGGGGGCTACGAGCAGTACTTC.

The CDR3 bases are TGCAGTGCTCCCTCGGAGAGGGGGGAGCAGTACTTC. Translating gives CSAPSERGEQYF. The chain uses TRBV20-1 and TRBJ2-5; D could derive from TRBD1 or TRBD2 (6 bases each). The CDR3 runs 12 residues. The V gene's germline CDR1 is DFQATT and CDR2 SNEGSKA (reference sequence). V was pared by 5 bases and J by 11 bases, with 18 bases between.

This clonotype has ten or more counts. V and J are TRBV20-1 and TRBJ2-1, with 9 bases fitting TRBD2. Looked up from germline, CDR1 is DFQATT and CDR2 is SNEGSKA (reference sequence). The CDR3 consists of 16 residues. V shed 0 bases, J shed 9 bases, and the junction held 12 bases outside the gene matches. The CDR3 protein is CSARDLAGPPGGEQFF. CDR3 DNA: TGCAGTGCTAGAGATCTAGCGGGGCCTCCAGGGGGTGAGCAGTTCTTC.

This clonotype was seen a few times. The rearrangement joins TRBV7-8 to TRBJ1-4; the D gene is possibly TRBD1 (6 bases). V lost 4 bases and J 12 bases, leaving 12 bases between the germline ends. The CDR3 consists of 12 residues. Germline values: CDR1 SGHVS, CDR2 FQNEAQ. CDR3 sequence: CASSSDRSELFF. The CDR3, as DNA: TGTGCCAGCAGCTCCGACAGGAGTGAACTGTTTTTT.